Presented here are 26 T cell receptor beta chains from one specimen sequenced in a study of T cell responses to AZD1222 COVID-19 vaccine. Repertoires were generated with immunoSEQ multiplex PCR, while TCRdb's copy carries only in-frame clones and drops some. The data hold over 60,000 clones, with under 90% observed a single time. The sequenced sample was peripheral blood, obtained 28 days after the second AZD1222 dose. The receptors were gathered from an adult who received the AZD1222 COVID-19 vaccine.

The rearrangement uses TRBV27 and TRBJ1-5; no reliable D call. V gave up 3 bases and J gave up 7 bases, with 7 bases separating them. CDR3 length equals 12 residues. The germline CDR1 and CDR2 sequences are MNHEY and SMNVEV (reference sequence). The CDR3 coding sequence is TGTGCCAGCAGTTTTTCCGGGCAGCCCCAGCATTTT. Its translation is CASSFSGQPQHF.

The chain joins TRBV9 to TRBJ1-5; maybe TRBD1 (5 bases). V was pared by 4 bases and J by 7 bases, with 12 bases between. Per germline, CDR1 SGDLS and CDR2 YYNGEE. This CDR3 is 13 amino acids long. The CDR3 DNA sequence: TGTGCCAGCAGCCCATACGGGGGGCAGCCCCAGCATTTT. Protein: CASSPYGGQPQHF.

The chain is built from TRBV6-5 and TRBJ2-5, with no clear D. This CDR3 contains 15 residues. Trimming removed 6 bases from V and 10 bases from J, with 24 bases in between. Germline V gene lookup returns CDR1 MNHEY and CDR2 SVGAGI. CDR3: CASRDSNIPLSGQYF. In DNA form, the CDR3 reads TGTGCCAGCAGGGATTCGAACATCCCTTTATCGGGCCAGTACTTC.

This rearrangement joins TRBV3-1 (or the pseudogene TRBV3-2) to TRBJ1-6; 7 bases fit TRBD1. V gave up 8 bases and J gave up 0 bases; unmatched junction bases: 16. The germline gives CDR1 LGHDT, CDR2 YNNKEL (reference sequence). The CDR3 has 19 residues. This CDR3 is CASRRGQAAMSSYNSPLHF. The CDR3 region has the DNA TGTGCCAGCCGCCGCGGACAGGCCGCAATGAGCTCCTATAATTCACCCCTCCACTTT.

The V and J genes are TRBV30 and TRBJ1-1; a possible D gene is TRBD1 (5 bases). With 3 bases removed from V and 5 bases from J, the gap between germline ends came to 10 bases. Germline CDR1 and CDR2: GTSNPN and SVGIG (reference sequence). The CDR3 runs 12 residues. The CDR3 region is CAWSHEGTEAFF. In nucleotides, the CDR3 is TGTGCCTGGAGCCACGAGGGGACTGAAGCTTTCTTT.

This clone was observed a single time. This chain uses TRBV24-1 with TRBJ1-5; TRBD1 agrees at 7 bases. V shed 4 bases, J shed 5 bases, and the junction held 7 bases outside the gene matches. The CDR3 runs 15 residues. Germline V gene sequence: CDR1 KGHDR, CDR2 SFDVKD. CDR3 nucleotides: TGTGCCACCAGTGACGCACAGGGGAGCCATCAGCCCCAGCATTTT. Translation gives CATSDAQGSHQPQHF.

Comments on this clone: Different DNA sequences within this sample yield the same CDR3. This chain uses TRBV24-1 with TRBJ1-1; D unresolved. V lost 4 bases, J lost 1 base, and 3 bases lay in between. The CDR3 runs 12 residues. Looked up from germline, CDR1 is KGHDR and CDR2 is SFDVKD. The CDR3, as DNA: TGTGCCACCAGTGACCCGAACACTGAAGCTTTCTTT. Protein product: CATSDPNTEAFF.

CDR3 nucleotides: TGTGCCAGCTCACCACTCGGGTCCACTGAAGCTTTCTTT. Translated: CASSPLGSTEAFF. The chain recombines TRBV18 with TRBJ1-1; D gene unclear. The CDR3 is made up of 13 amino acids. From germline, CDR1 is KGHSH and CDR2 LQKENI. Trimming took off 1 base at V and 4 bases at J, with 7 bases between the two ends.

The rearrangement links TRBV18 to TRBJ1-2; 9 positions match TRBD1. V lost 4 bases and J lost 8; bases outside the gene matches: 5. The CDR3 loop spans 13 amino acids. Germline lookup yields CDR1 KGHSH and CDR2 LQKENI. This chain's CDR3 is CASSLGTGRGYTF. The CDR3 coding sequence is TGTGCCAGCTCACTTGGGACAGGGCGCGGCTACACCTTC.

This clone has just one count. The gene calls are TRBV18 and TRBJ2-7, with D possibly matching TRBD2 (6 bases). The germline CDR1 and CDR2 sequences are KGHSH and LQKENI. The CDR3 is 13 amino acids. V lost 3 bases and J 6 bases, leaving 12 bases between the germline ends. CDR3 nucleotides: TGTGCCAGCTCACCTGGAGAGGGACTCGAGCAGTACTTC. Translated: CASSPGEGLEQYF.

The V and J genes are TRBV2 and TRBJ1-2; TRBD1 aligns across 7 bases. The CDR3 sequence is 14 residues long. J was trimmed by 8 bases and V by 3 bases; bases with no gene match: 9. From germline, CDR1 is SNHLY and CDR2 FYNNEI. Written as DNA, the CDR3 is TGTGCCAGCAGTGATACTGAGGGGGCAGGGGGCTACACCTTC. It translates to CASSDTEGAGGYTF.

This clone showed up just once. The gene calls are TRBV19 and TRBJ1-2; 10 nucleotides line up with TRBD1. J gave up 8 bases and V 6 bases, and 9 bases lay outside the gene matches. Germline values: CDR1 LNHDA, CDR2 SQIVND (reference sequence). The CDR3 has 14 residues. As DNA, the CDR3 is TGTGCCAGTAGGTCGGGACAGGGGAGCAGGGGCTACACCTTC. Its protein product is CASRSGQGSRGYTF.

The chain links TRBV3-1 (or the pseudogene TRBV3-2) to TRBJ1-1; 7 bases align to TRBD1. The CDR3 sequence is 14 residues long. Germline V gene data show CDR1 as LGHDT and CDR2 as YNNKEL (reference sequence). V trimming: 4 bases; J trimming: 4 bases; junction bases outside the gene matches: 6. The CDR3 loop is CASSLTTGTTEAFF. The DNA of the CDR3 is TGTGCCAGCAGCCTGACGACAGGGACCACTGAAGCTTTCTTT.

This clone is a singleton in its sample. This rearrangement joins TRBV5-4 to TRBJ1-6, with a tentative D call TRBD1 (6 bases). This CDR3 contains 15 residues. The germline V and J ends were trimmed by 3 bases and 7 bases, with 14 bases remaining between them. Germline loops: CDR1 SGHNT, CDR2 YYREEE (reference sequence). The CDR3 loop reads CASSWGQGRNSPLHF. CDR3 DNA: TGTGCCAGCAGCTGGGGGCAGGGGAGGAATTCACCCCTCCACTTT.

This rearrangement joins TRBV19 to TRBJ1-1; no clear D gene. Trimming took off 4 bases at V and 4 bases at J, with 7 bases between the two ends. CDR1 and CDR2 (germline): LNHDA, SQIVND (reference sequence). The length of the CDR3 is 12 residues. Written as DNA, the CDR3 is TGTGCCAGTAGTACCACGGGCACTGAAGCTTTCTTT. As protein: CASSTTGTEAFF.

The CDR3, as DNA: TGTGCTAGTGGTTTGGAAGGTGATCAGCCCCAGCATTTT. It yields the protein CASGLEGDQPQHF. The chain has TRBV12-5 and TRBJ1-5; no clear D. The CDR3 totals 13 residues. Germline CDR1 and CDR2: LGHNT and FRNRAP. V lost 1 base to trimming and J lost 5 bases, with 6 bases between them.

The V call is TRBV4-3, the J call TRBJ1-2; D remains unclear. The CDR3 length is 17 residues. V shed 0 bases and J shed 0 bases, with 14 bases lying between them. Germline CDR1 is LGHNA and CDR2 is YSLEER. The CDR3 DNA is TGCGCCAGCAGCCAAGAGGGCCGGCCTTCAGCTAACTATGGCTACACCTTC. Residues: CASSQEGRPSANYGYTF.

This chain connects TRBV3-1 (or the pseudogene TRBV3-2) to TRBJ2-1; no clear D gene. V lost 8 bases and J lost 0, with 11 bases in between. This CDR3 has 14 residues. Germline V gene lookup returns CDR1 LGHDT and CDR2 YNNKEL (reference sequence). The CDR3 reads CASHPQDSYNEQFF. In DNA form, the CDR3 reads TGTGCCAGCCATCCTCAGGACTCCTACAATGAGCAGTTCTTC.

This rearrangement joins TRBV9 to TRBJ2-1, with a tentative D call TRBD2 (6 bases). Trimming removed 4 bases from V and 2 bases from J, with 13 bases in between. The CDR3 runs to 15 residues. Germline V gives CDR1 SGDLS, CDR2 YYNGEE. The CDR3 DNA sequence: TGTGCCAGCAGCCCCCGGGACTGGACCTACAATGAGCAGTTCTTC. This sequence encodes CASSPRDWTYNEQFF.

The CDR3 DNA reads TGTGCCAGCAGTCCTCCTGGACTAGTTCAAGAGACCCAGTACTTC. It encodes CASSPPGLVQETQYF. This chain links TRBV28 with TRBJ2-5; 7 nucleotides line up with TRBD2. The CDR3 spans 15 residues. Per germline, CDR1 MDHEN and CDR2 SYDVKM. V dropped 5 bases and J dropped 2; count of bases not matched to a gene: 8. Using reference TRBV28 and TRBJ2-5 for the parts outside the CDR3, the full variable domain is DVKVTQSSRYLVKRTGEKVFLECVQDMDHENMFWYRQDPGLGLRLIYFSYDVKMKEKGDIPEGYSVSREKKERFSLILESASTNQTSMYLCASSPPGLVQETQYFGPGTRLLVL.

The chain is built from TRBV6-5 and TRBJ1-2; a possible D gene is TRBD1 (6 bases). The CDR3 is made up of 14 amino acids. Germline-derived CDR1 and CDR2 are MNHEY and SVGAGI. V was cut by 6 bases and J by 3 bases, with 14 bases left in between. CDR3 nucleotide sequence: TGTGCCAGCAGCGCGGGGGGGGCTGACTATGGCTACACCTTC. Residues: CASSAGGADYGYTF.

The chain is built from TRBV28 and TRBJ2-1, with a tentative D call TRBD2 (7 bases). The V gene's germline CDR1 is MDHEN and CDR2 SYDVKM. Trimming cost V 3 bases and J 5 bases, with 17 bases left between them. CDR3 size: 16 residues. The CDR3 loop is CASSFNFGGGHNEQFF. The CDR3 DNA reads as TGTGCCAGCAGTTTCAATTTCGGCGGGGGCCACAATGAGCAGTTCTTC.

This clone was counted once. The chain couples TRBV30 to TRBJ1-5; 7 bases agree with TRBD1. With 5 bases clipped from V and 2 bases from J, the junction kept 3 bases outside the gene matches. The CDR3 consists of 13 residues. Germline CDR1 GTSNPN, CDR2 SVGIG (reference sequence). The CDR3 here is CAWGDRGNQPQHF. The CDR3 region has the DNA TGTGCCTGGGGTGACAGGGGCAATCAGCCCCAGCATTTT.

The rearrangement uses TRBV29-1 and TRBJ2-7; D is unresolved. The CDR3 is 11 amino acids. Germline V lookup: CDR1 SQVTM, CDR2 ANQGSEA. V gave up 3 bases and J gave up 1 base, with 4 bases separating them. The CDR3 region is CSVDSSYEQYF. CDR3 nucleotides: TGCAGCGTTGATAGTTCCTACGAGCAGTACTTC.

This clone was seen once. This chain links TRBV2 with TRBJ2-5, with 10 bases matching TRBD1. The CDR3 is 14 residues long. V shed 6 bases, J shed 5 bases, and the junction held 6 bases outside the gene matches. The germline gives CDR1 SNHLY, CDR2 FYNNEI. Here the CDR3 DNA reads TGTGCCAGCAGGACAGGGGGCGGACGGGAGACCCAGTACTTC. It is translated as CASRTGGGRETQYF.

This clone was seen a few times. This sequence joins TRBV28 and TRBJ1-2; 9 bases align to TRBD1. Trimming at V came to 4 bases and at J to 5 bases, leaving 8 bases not matched to a gene. Germline-derived CDR1 and CDR2 are MDHEN and SYDVKM. There are 15 residues in the CDR3. CDR3 bases: TGTGCCAGCAGTTCCCCCTTGGGGACAGGGTATGGCTACACCTTC. Amino acids: CASSSPLGTGYGYTF.